This TCR beta chain was captured by sequencing in a study of CD8 T cells in ankylosing spondylitis. Notes on the study in general: Some motif variants were previously reported in reactive arthritis synovial fluid and blood. One TCR beta motif, made up of fewer than 10 highly homologous variants, appeared characteristic of ankylosing spondylitis blood. According to the report, clones linked to the disease were significantly enriched in matched synovial fluid samples taken from ankylosing spondylitis patients.

V was pared by 6 bases and J by 0 bases, with 13 bases between. This CDR3 is built from 15 residues. TCRdb used MiXCR to reprocess the 5' RACE reads, holding one entry per CDR3 protein. The data hold about 360,000 distinct CDR3 sequences, with 20% to 25% observed a single time. On this clonotype itself: Antigen unknown.

The rearrangement links TRBV12-3 or TRBV12-4 to TRBJ2-3; TRBD2 is a possible D gene (6 bases). The clonotype originates from a male donor with ankylosing spondylitis or in good health (not recorded which). The sequencing sample was made of blood, either unsorted or a sorted T cell fraction (not recorded which). The CDR3 here is CASRPGESSTDTQYF. The CDR3 bases are TGTGCCAGCAGACCGGGAGAATCTAGCACAGATACGCAGTATTTT.